The present T cell receptor beta chain was sequenced within a study of T cell repertoires in cytomegalovirus infection. TCRdb fed the reads into MiXCR, producing one record per CDR3 protein. Among hundreds of thousands of distinct CDR3 sequences listed, under 40% were seen once. Turning to this clonotype: The antigen remains undetermined.

Germline CDR1 is MNHNS and CDR2 is SASEGT. The CDR3 covers 17 residues. V was shortened by 6 bases and J by 9 bases, with 27 bases between the two germline ends. Study-wide points: Accumulated public TCR beta family frequency recognized individuals carrying CMV together with the relevant HLA.

The TCR was taken from a human donor in good health (CMV status not recorded). Some clones in this sample may be carry-over from other donors' samples. This sequence joins TRBV6-1 and TRBJ2-1, with D possibly TRBD1 on 7 matching bases. The sequencing sample was made of PBMCs. CDR3 protein: CASRYETRGRVNSEQFF. The CDR3 coding sequence is TGTGCCAGCAGGTACGAGACTAGGGGGCGCGTAAACAGTGAGCAGTTCTTC.